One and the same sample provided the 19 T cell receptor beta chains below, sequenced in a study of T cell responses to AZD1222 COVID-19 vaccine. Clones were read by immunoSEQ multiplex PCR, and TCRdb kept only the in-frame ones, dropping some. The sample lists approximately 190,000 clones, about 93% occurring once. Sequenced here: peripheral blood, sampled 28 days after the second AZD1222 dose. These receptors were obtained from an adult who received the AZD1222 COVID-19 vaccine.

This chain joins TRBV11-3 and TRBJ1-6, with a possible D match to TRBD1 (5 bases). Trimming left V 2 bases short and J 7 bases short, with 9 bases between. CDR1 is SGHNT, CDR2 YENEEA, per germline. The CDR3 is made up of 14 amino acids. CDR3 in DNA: TGTGCCAGCAGCTTAAAGGGGCTAAATTCACCCCTCCACTTT. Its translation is CASSLKGLNSPLHF.

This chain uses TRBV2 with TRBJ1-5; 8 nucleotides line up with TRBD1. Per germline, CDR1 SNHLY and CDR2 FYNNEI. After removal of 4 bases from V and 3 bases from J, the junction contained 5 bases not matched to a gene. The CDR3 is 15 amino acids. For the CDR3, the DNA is TGTGCCAGCAGTGCCGGGACAGGCAACAATCAGCCCCAGCATTTT. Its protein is CASSAGTGNNQPQHF.

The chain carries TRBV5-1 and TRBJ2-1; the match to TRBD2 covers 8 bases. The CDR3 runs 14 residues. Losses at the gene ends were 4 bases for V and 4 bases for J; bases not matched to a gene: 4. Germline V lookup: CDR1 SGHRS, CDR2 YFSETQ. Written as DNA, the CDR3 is TGCGCCAGCAGCCGCGGGGGGTCATACAATGAGCAGTTCTTC. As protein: CASSRGGSYNEQFF.

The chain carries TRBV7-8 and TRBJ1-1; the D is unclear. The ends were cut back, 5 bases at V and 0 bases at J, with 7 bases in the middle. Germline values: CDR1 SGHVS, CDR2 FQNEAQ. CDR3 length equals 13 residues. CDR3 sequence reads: CASSHALNTEAFF. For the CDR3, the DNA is TGTGCCAGCAGCCACGCATTGAACACTGAAGCTTTCTTT.

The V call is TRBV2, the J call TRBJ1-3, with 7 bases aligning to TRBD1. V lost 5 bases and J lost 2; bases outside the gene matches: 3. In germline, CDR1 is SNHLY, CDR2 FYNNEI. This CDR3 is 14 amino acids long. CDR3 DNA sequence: TGTGCCAGCAGTTTCACAGGGGCTGGAAACACCATATATTTT. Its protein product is CASSFTGAGNTIYF. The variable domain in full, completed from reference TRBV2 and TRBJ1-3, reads EPEVTQTPSHQVTQMGQEVILRCVPISNHLYFYWYRQILGQKVEFLVSFYNNEISEKSEIFDDQFSVERPDGSNFTLKIRSTKLEDSAMYFCASSFTGAGNTIYFGEGSWLTVV.

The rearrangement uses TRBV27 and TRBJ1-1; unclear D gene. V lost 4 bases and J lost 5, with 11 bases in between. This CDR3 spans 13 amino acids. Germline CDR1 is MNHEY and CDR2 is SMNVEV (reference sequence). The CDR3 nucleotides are TGTGCCAGCAGTTACACCGATAGGACTGAAGCTTTCTTT. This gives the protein CASSYTDRTEAFF.

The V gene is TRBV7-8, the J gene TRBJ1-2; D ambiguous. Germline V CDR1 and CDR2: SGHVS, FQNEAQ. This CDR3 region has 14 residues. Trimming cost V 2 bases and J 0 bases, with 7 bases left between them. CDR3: CASSLRPSNYGYTF. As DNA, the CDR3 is TGTGCCAGCAGCTTACGCCCATCTAACTATGGCTACACCTTC.

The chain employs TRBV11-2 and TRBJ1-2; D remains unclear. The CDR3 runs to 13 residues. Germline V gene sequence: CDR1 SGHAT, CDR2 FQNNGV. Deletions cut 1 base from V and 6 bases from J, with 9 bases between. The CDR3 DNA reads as TGTGCCAGCAGCTTAGTCGGGCAGGATGGCTACACCTTC. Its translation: CASSLVGQDGYTF.

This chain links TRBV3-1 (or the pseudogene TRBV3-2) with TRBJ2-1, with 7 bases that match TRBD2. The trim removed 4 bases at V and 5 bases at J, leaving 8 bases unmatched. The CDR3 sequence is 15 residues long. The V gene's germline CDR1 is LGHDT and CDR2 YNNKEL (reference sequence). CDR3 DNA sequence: TGTGCCAGCAGCCCCAGCGGGGACCGCCACAATGAGCAGTTCTTC. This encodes CASSPSGDRHNEQFF.

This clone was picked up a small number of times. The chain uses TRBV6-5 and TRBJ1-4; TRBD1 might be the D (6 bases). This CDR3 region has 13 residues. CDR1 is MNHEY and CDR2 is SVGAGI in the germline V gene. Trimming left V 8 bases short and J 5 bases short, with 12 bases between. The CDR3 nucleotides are TGTGCCAGCCGGGGGACACGGAATGAAAAACTGTTTTTT. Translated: CASRGTRNEKLFF.

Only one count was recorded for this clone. The CDR3 coding sequence is TGTGCCAGCTCACCACCGGTTGGGGATAACACTGAAGCTTTCTTT. It codes for CASSPPVGDNTEAFF. V usage is TRBV18 and J usage is TRBJ1-1; D call uncertain. The CDR3 spans 15 residues. Germline V CDR1 and CDR2: KGHSH, LQKENI. V was cut by 0 bases and J by 2 bases, with 10 bases left in between.

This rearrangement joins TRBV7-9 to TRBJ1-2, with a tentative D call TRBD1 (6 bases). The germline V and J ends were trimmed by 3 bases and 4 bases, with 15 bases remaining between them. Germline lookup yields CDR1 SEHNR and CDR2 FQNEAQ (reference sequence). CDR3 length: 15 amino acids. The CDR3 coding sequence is TGTGCCAGCAGCTTCTGGACAGCGACCTTCTATGGCTACACCTTC. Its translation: CASSFWTATFYGYTF.

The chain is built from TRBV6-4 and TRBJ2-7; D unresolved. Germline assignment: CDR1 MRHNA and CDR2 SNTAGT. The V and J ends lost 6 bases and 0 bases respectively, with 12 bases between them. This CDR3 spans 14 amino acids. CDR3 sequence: CASRLDASSYEQYF. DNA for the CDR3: TGTGCCAGCAGATTGGACGCCAGCTCCTACGAGCAGTACTTC.

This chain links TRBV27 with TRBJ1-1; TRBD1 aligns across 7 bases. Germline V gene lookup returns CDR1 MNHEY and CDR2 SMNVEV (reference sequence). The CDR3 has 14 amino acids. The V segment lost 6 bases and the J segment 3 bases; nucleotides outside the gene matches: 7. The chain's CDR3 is CASREGARDTEAFF. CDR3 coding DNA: TGTGCCAGCAGAGAGGGGGCTAGAGACACTGAAGCTTTCTTT.

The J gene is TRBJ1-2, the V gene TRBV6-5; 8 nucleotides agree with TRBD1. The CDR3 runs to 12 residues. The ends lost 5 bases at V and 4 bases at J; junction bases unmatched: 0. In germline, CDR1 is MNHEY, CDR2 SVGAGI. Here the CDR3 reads CASSTGGYGYTF. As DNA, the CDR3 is TGTGCCAGCAGTACAGGGGGCTATGGCTACACCTTC.

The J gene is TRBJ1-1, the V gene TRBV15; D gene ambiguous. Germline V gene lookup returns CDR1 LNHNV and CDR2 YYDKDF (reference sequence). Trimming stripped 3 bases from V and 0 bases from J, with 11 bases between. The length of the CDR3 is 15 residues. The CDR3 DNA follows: TGTGCCACCAGCAGTAGCAGGTCGATGAACACTGAAGCTTTCTTT. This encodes CATSSSRSMNTEAFF.

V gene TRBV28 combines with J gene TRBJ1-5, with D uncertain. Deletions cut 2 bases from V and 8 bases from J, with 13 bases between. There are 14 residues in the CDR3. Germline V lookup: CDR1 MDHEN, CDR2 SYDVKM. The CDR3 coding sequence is TGTGCCAGCAGTTTAGGGCCGACCTTGGAGCCCCAGCATTTT. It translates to CASSLGPTLEPQHF.

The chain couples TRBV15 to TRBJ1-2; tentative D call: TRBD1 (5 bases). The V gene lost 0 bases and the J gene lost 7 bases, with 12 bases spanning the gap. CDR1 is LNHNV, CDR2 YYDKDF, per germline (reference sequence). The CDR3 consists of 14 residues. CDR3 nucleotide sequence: TGTGCCACCAGCAGAGACAGGGCGACGGGTGGCTACACCTTC. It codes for CATSRDRATGGYTF.

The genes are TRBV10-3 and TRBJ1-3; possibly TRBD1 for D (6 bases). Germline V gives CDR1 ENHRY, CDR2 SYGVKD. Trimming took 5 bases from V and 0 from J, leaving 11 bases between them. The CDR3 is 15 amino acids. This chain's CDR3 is CAISNGTLSGNTIYF. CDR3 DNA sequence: TGTGCCATCAGTAACGGGACACTCTCTGGAAACACCATATATTTT.